This T cell receptor beta chain was captured by sequencing in a study of T cells in Graves' hyperthyroidism and ophthalmopathy. Study-wide results and limits: The blood repertoire included most of the expanded thyroid clonotypes above 0.001. With a median lead of roughly 6.8 months before onset, the model predicted ophthalmopathy.

Newly diagnosed patients aged 18 to 65 had hyperthyroidism of under 2 months' duration. Fresh peripheral blood, around 10 ml, yielded the PBMCs. V lost 5 bases and J lost 5; bases outside the gene matches: 4. This CDR3 is built from 15 residues. This clonotype was detected a few times. Its antigen remains unknown. Regions amplified from RNA transcripts were the TCR beta CDR3 regions. Using the HTBI primer set, a first-round RT-PCR was run on the TCR CDR3. TCRdb independently ran MiXCR on the multiplex PCR reads; one entry per CDR3 protein. The sample holds 300,000 to 450,000 distinct CDR3 sequences, 20% to 25% seen once.

This chain joins TRBV12-3 or TRBV12-4 and TRBJ2-3; TRBD2 aligns across 13 bases. The specimen sequenced was blood. This TCR was sampled from a middle-aged man with Graves' hyperthyroidism. Here the CDR3 DNA reads TGTGCCAGCAGTGGCGGACTAGCGGGAGAAGATACGCAGTATTTT. Translation: CASSGGLAGEDTQYF.